The clone carrying this TCR beta chain was found many times. The data are from a study of T cells in Graves' hyperthyroidism and ophthalmopathy. Template material for amplifying TCR beta CDR3 regions consisted of RNA transcripts. The TCR CDR3 first-round RT-PCR relied on the HTBI primer set. TCRdb reanalysed the multiplex PCR reads using MiXCR and keeps one entry per CDR3 protein. Of about 560,000 distinct CDR3 sequences listed, approximately 16% are singletons. The CDR3 covers 14 residues. V lost 4 bases, J lost 2 bases, and 10 bases lay in between. Germline V gene lookup returns CDR1 KGHDR and CDR2 SFDVKD.

Input material: blood. The clonotype comes from a woman aged 18-29 years with Graves' hyperthyroidism. The chain is built from TRBV24-1 and TRBJ1-1; no reliable D call. CDR3 region: CATSDSSGNTEAFF. CDR3 coding DNA: TGTGCCACCAGTGACTCAAGCGGTAACACTGAAGCTTTCTTT.